Listed below are T cell receptor beta chains from one sample, sequenced in a study of OX40 agonist ivuxolimab in advanced cancers. The protocol was immunoSEQ multiplex PCR, while the TCRdb copy is restricted to in-frame clones and leaves out a portion. The sample lists about 61,000 clones; approximately 86% were seen once. This specimen was CD4+ or CD8+ T cells sorted from blood, taken in a trial of the OX40 agonist ivuxolimab. The receptors here all came from an adult with an advanced solid tumor such as melanoma, head and neck, liver or kidney cancer. CDR3s include the opening cysteine and the closing phenylalanine or tryptophan. The D gene is left open where the match is weak. The size entry is marked missing in some rows and otherwise reads once, few, many or a size class.

NA	once	TRBV28	TRBJ1-5	TGTGCCAGCTCCCTTCAATCGGGGGCCAATCAGCCCCAGCATTTT	CASSLQSGANQPQHF
NA	NA	TRBV5-1	TRBJ2-2	TGCGCCAGCAGCTTGGGACAGTATCGCGCCGGGGAGCTGTTTTTT	CASSLGQYRAGELFF
NA	NA	TRBV28	TRBJ2-2	TGTGCCAGCAGTCTACCAGGGTTGGTGAGGACCGGGGAGCTGTTTTTT	CASSLPGLVRTGELFF
NA	NA	TRBV6-1	TRBJ2-5	TGTGCCAGCAGGATTGGAGGAGAGACCCAGTACTTC	CASRIGGETQYF
NA	NA	TRBV28	TRBJ1-2	TGTGCCAGCAGTTCAGGGGAGCACTATGGCTACACCTTC	CASSSGEHYGYTF
NA	NA	TRBV29-1	TRBJ2-7	TGCAGCGTTGACGGGGGAGGAATCAACGAGCAGTACTTC	CSVDGGGINEQYF
TRBD2	NA	TRBV5-8	TRBJ2-5	TGTGCCAGCAGCTTGGGTTTAGCGGGGGCTACCCAAGAGACCCAGTACTTC	CASSLGLAGATQETQYF
NA	NA	TRBV19	TRBJ2-6	TGTGCCAGTAGGGGAGAGAGGGCTACTGGGGCCAACGTCCTGACTTTC	CASRGERATGANVLTF
NA	NA	TRBV28	TRBJ1-4	TGTGCCAGCAGTCCACCTCGAGGGGAAAAACTGTTTTTT	CASSPPRGEKLFF
NA	NA	TRBV30	TRBJ1-2	TGTGCCTCCTCACCGCGAGCGGGGATTTACACCTTC	CASSPRAGIYTF
NA	NA	TRBV27	TRBJ2-7	TGTGCCAGCAGTCAACTGGGACAAGGGGGTTACTACGAGCAGTACTTC	CASSQLGQGGYYEQYF
NA	NA	TRBV18	TRBJ2-7	TGTGCCAGCTCACCACCAGGTCCCTACGAGCAGTACTTC	CASSPPGPYEQYF
TRBD2	NA	TRBV5-8	TRBJ2-6	TGTGCCAGCAGCTCCCTCGGTGGGACTAGCCCTTACTCTGGGGCCAACGTCCTGACTTTC	CASSSLGGTSPYSGANVLTF
NA	NA	TRBV5-5	TRBJ1-4	TGTGCCAGCAGCTTGCGATGGGGTGAAAAACTGTTTTTT	CASSLRWGEKLFF
TRBD2	NA	TRBV11-2	TRBJ2-1	TGTGCCAGCAGCAAGGGACTAGCGGGGGGGGAACGCTACAATGAGCAGTTCTTC	CASSKGLAGGERYNEQFF
TRBD2	few	TRBV30	TRBJ2-3	TGTGCCTGGAGATTAGCGGGGGGCCCGAGCACAGATACGCAGTATTTT	CAWRLAGGPSTDTQYF
NA	NA	TRBV18	TRBJ1-5	TGTGCCAGCTCACCCGGACAGAGCAATCAGCCCCAGCATTTT	CASSPGQSNQPQHF
NA	medium-sized	TRBV6-6	TRBJ2-5	TGTGCCAGCAGTTACACCCAAGAGACCCAGTACTTC	CASSYTQETQYF
NA	NA	TRBV6-6	TRBJ2-1	TGTGCCAGCAGTCCCATCCCTGAAAATGAGCAGTTCTTC	CASSPIPENEQFF
NA	NA	TRBV4-3	TRBJ1-6	TGCGCCAGCAGCCAAGATATCGATTCACCCCTCCACTTT	CASSQDIDSPLHF
NA	NA	TRBV5-1	TRBJ2-5	TGCGCCAGCAGCTTGGACGGGGGGCGCGGAGAGACCCAGTACTTC	CASSLDGGRGETQYF
TRBD2	NA	TRBV11-3	TRBJ2-1	TGTGCCAGCAGTGGACTAGCGGGGGATAATGAGCAGTTCTTC	CASSGLAGDNEQFF
NA	NA	TRBV10-3	TRBJ2-1	TGTGCCATCAGCTCTGACAGGAACAATGAGCAGTTCTTC	CAISSDRNNEQFF
NA	NA	TRBV28	TRBJ2-1	TGTGCCAGCAGTTTAGGGGGTCACAATGAGCAGTTCTTC	CASSLGGHNEQFF
NA	NA	TRBV29-1	TRBJ2-3	TGCAGCGTTGAGGAAGGTGCGCAGATTGATACGCAGTATTTT	CSVEEGAQIDTQYF
TRBD2	NA	TRBV11-2	TRBJ2-7	TGTGCCAGCAGCAAAAGGACTAGCGGCTACGAGCAGTACTTC	CASSKRTSGYEQYF
TRBD2	NA	TRBV28	TRBJ2-3	TGTGCCAGCGCCGGGACTAGCGGGGATACGCAGTATTTT	CASAGTSGDTQYF
NA	NA	TRBV14	TRBJ2-1	TGTGCCAGCAGCCAGGGACGGTCGTTAAGCTCCTACAATGAGCAGTTCTTC	CASSQGRSLSSYNEQFF
NA	NA	TRBV29-1	TRBJ2-7	TGCAGCGTTGAAGCTGACCGCGGCATGTACTTC	CSVEADRGMYF
TRBD2	NA	TRBV27	TRBJ2-1	TGTGCCAGCAGTCCTCGGACTAGGGACAATGAGCAGTTCTTC	CASSPRTRDNEQFF
NA	NA	TRBV6-5	TRBJ2-5	TGTGCCAGCAGTTACGGGGGGAGATCAGAGACCCAGTACTTC	CASSYGGRSETQYF
TRBD2	NA	TRBV28	TRBJ2-5	TGTGCCAGCAGTGCGCATAGCGGGGGGTTAGAGACCCAGTACTTC	CASSAHSGGLETQYF
NA	NA	TRBV28	TRBJ1-1	TGTGCCAGCAGTTTAATCAGGGGCGCCCATGGGAACACTGAAGCTTTCTTT	CASSLIRGAHGNTEAFF
TRBD1	NA	TRBV27	TRBJ1-5	TGTGCCAGCAGTTCGGACAGGAATCAGCCCCAGCATTTT	CASSSDRNQPQHF
TRBD1	few	TRBV28	TRBJ2-5	TGTGCCAGCAGTTCGGACAGGGGGCCGCGAACGGAGACCCAGTACTTC	CASSSDRGPRTETQYF
NA	NA	TRBV2	TRBJ2-3	TGTGCCAGCAGCGCCTCAATAAGCACAGATACGCAGTATTTT	CASSASISTDTQYF
NA	NA	TRBV9	TRBJ1-2	TGTGCCAGCAGCGTAGGGCAGGGATCCAGCTACACCTTC	CASSVGQGSSYTF
TRBD1	NA	TRBV29-1	TRBJ2-7	TGCAGCGTTGGCCCCGGGACAGGGGGGGGACTCTACGAGCAGTACTTC	CSVGPGTGGGLYEQYF
TRBD1	once	TRBV28	TRBJ1-1	TGTGCCAGCAGTTTGAACAGGGGGCATGAGTGGACTGAAGCTTTCTTT	CASSLNRGHEWTEAFF
NA	NA	TRBV21-1	TRBJ1-2	TGTGCCAGCAGCAAAGGCCGACAGGGATGGTATGGCTACACCTTC	CASSKGRQGWYGYTF
TRBD1	NA	TRBV5-1	TRBJ1-3	TGCGCCAGCAGCTTGTCAGGGGGCTCATATGGAAACACCATATATTTT	CASSLSGGSYGNTIYF
NA	once	TRBV9	TRBJ1-4	TGTGCCAGCAGCGTAGGGCAGGGATTTAATGAAAAACTGTTTTTT	CASSVGQGFNEKLFF
NA	NA	TRBV12-2	TRBJ2-7	TGTGCAAGTCGCCTGGGACAGGCCTACGAGCAGTACTTC	CASRLGQAYEQYF
NA	NA	TRBV6-1	TRBJ2-5	TGTGCCAGCAGCCTACAGCAAGAGACCCAGTACTTC	CASSLQQETQYF
TRBD2	NA	TRBV5-1	TRBJ2-1	TGCGCCAGCAGCTTGGGGGGTCTACTGACTAGCGGGAGGAAAAATGAGCAGTTCTTC	CASSLGGLLTSGRKNEQFF
NA	NA	TRBV6-6	TRBJ1-1	TGTGCCAGCAGTCCCCGACAGGCGATGAACACTGAAGCTTTCTTT	CASSPRQAMNTEAFF
NA	NA	TRBV19	TRBJ1-2	TGTGCCAGTAGTATAGACCTGAACTATGGCTACACCTTC	CASSIDLNYGYTF
NA	NA	TRBV4-2	TRBJ1-3	TGTGCCAGCAGCCAAGAGGTAGCCAACTCTGGAAACACCATATATTTT	CASSQEVANSGNTIYF
TRBD1	NA	TRBV6-1	TRBJ2-1	TGTGCCAGCAGTGAATCGGGACAGGGGAATGAGCAGTTCTTC	CASSESGQGNEQFF
NA	NA	TRBV6-1	TRBJ1-3	TGTGCCAGCAGACAACAGGGTTCCTCTGGAAACACCATATATTTT	CASRQQGSSGNTIYF
NA	NA	TRBV9	TRBJ1-2	TGTGCCAGCAGCGTAGCTAGGAACTATGGCTACACCTTC	CASSVARNYGYTF
NA	NA	TRBV6-6	TRBJ2-5	TGTGCCAGCAGTTTTGGCCAAGAGACCCAGTACTTC	CASSFGQETQYF
NA	NA	TRBV2	TRBJ1-6	TGTGCCAGCAGTGCAGGTGACAGCTATTCACCCCTCCACTTT	CASSAGDSYSPLHF
NA	NA	TRBV15	TRBJ2-1	TGTGCCACCAGCAGAATAAACAATGAGCAGTTCTTC	CATSRINNEQFF
TRBD1	NA	TRBV2	TRBJ1-4	TGTGCCGGACAGGGAGGACCGAATGAAAAACTGTTTTTT	CAGQGGPNEKLFF
NA	NA	TRBV4-1	TRBJ2-1	TGCGCCAGCAGCCACGGGACGGTCTCTCCGGGCAATGAGCAGTTCTTC	CASSHGTVSPGNEQFF